Sequencing of this T cell receptor beta chain was carried out in a study of human T cells and chemical hapten exposure. Documented time point: patch test 2, 6 weeks after DPC sensitization. Noted treatment: therapeutic diphenylcyclopropenone sensitization with weekly scalp DPC. This clonotype has at least ten counts. The CDR3 runs to 18 residues. Germline V lookup: CDR1 SGHTA, CDR2 FQGNSA. V lost 6 bases and J 2 bases, leaving 20 bases between the germline ends. TCRdb used MiXCR to reprocess the RACE reads, holding one entry per CDR3 protein. The data show fewer than 150,000 distinct CDR3 sequences, around 11% seen once.

The source is a woman in her forties or fifties with alopecia areata. Some clones in this sample may be carry-over from other donors' samples. V gene TRBV7-2 combines with J gene TRBJ2-6, with D perhaps matching TRBD1 or TRBD2 (5 bases each). Sequenced material: whole blood, taken in connection with sensitization to the hapten diphenylcyclopropenone (DPC). The DNA for the CDR3 is TGTGCCAGCAGTCCCAAGGTCACAGGAGGAACTGGGGCCAACGTCCTGACTTTC. Translation: CASSPKVTGGTGANVLTF.